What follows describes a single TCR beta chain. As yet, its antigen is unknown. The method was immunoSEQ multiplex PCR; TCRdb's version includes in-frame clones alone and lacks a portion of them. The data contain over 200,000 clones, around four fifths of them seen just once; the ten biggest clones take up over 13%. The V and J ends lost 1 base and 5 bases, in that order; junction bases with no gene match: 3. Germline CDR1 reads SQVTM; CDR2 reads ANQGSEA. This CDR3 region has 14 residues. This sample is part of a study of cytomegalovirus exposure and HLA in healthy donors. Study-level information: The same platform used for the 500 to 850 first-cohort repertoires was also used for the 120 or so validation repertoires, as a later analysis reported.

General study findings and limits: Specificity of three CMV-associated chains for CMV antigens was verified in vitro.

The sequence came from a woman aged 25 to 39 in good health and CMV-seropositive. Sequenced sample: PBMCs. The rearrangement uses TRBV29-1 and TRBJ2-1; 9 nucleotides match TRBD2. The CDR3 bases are TGCAGCGTTGAAGGAAGACTAGCGGACAATGAGCAGTTCTTC. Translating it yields CSVEGRLADNEQFF.